This TCR beta chain was captured by sequencing in a study of cytomegalovirus exposure and HLA in healthy donors. Trimming cost V 2 bases and J 1 base; bases outside gene matches: 2. The germline gives CDR1 MNHNY, CDR2 SVGAGI (reference sequence). CDR3 size: 14 residues. The PCR had 60 Vbeta and 13 Jbeta primers. Here immunoSEQ multiplex PCR was the method, and the copy in TCRdb shows in-frame clones only, minus some. This sample has 150,000 to 200,000 clones; around 75% occur once, and the top ten carry about 3%. Material for sequencing was PBMCs. The rearrangement uses TRBV6-6 and TRBJ2-7; 7 positions agree with TRBD2. This TCR was recovered from a female donor in good health and CMV-seronegative. CDR3 nucleotide sequence: TGTGCCAGCAGTTACGGGGGGGAATCCTACGAGCAGTACTTC. Amino acids: CASSYGGESYEQYF.